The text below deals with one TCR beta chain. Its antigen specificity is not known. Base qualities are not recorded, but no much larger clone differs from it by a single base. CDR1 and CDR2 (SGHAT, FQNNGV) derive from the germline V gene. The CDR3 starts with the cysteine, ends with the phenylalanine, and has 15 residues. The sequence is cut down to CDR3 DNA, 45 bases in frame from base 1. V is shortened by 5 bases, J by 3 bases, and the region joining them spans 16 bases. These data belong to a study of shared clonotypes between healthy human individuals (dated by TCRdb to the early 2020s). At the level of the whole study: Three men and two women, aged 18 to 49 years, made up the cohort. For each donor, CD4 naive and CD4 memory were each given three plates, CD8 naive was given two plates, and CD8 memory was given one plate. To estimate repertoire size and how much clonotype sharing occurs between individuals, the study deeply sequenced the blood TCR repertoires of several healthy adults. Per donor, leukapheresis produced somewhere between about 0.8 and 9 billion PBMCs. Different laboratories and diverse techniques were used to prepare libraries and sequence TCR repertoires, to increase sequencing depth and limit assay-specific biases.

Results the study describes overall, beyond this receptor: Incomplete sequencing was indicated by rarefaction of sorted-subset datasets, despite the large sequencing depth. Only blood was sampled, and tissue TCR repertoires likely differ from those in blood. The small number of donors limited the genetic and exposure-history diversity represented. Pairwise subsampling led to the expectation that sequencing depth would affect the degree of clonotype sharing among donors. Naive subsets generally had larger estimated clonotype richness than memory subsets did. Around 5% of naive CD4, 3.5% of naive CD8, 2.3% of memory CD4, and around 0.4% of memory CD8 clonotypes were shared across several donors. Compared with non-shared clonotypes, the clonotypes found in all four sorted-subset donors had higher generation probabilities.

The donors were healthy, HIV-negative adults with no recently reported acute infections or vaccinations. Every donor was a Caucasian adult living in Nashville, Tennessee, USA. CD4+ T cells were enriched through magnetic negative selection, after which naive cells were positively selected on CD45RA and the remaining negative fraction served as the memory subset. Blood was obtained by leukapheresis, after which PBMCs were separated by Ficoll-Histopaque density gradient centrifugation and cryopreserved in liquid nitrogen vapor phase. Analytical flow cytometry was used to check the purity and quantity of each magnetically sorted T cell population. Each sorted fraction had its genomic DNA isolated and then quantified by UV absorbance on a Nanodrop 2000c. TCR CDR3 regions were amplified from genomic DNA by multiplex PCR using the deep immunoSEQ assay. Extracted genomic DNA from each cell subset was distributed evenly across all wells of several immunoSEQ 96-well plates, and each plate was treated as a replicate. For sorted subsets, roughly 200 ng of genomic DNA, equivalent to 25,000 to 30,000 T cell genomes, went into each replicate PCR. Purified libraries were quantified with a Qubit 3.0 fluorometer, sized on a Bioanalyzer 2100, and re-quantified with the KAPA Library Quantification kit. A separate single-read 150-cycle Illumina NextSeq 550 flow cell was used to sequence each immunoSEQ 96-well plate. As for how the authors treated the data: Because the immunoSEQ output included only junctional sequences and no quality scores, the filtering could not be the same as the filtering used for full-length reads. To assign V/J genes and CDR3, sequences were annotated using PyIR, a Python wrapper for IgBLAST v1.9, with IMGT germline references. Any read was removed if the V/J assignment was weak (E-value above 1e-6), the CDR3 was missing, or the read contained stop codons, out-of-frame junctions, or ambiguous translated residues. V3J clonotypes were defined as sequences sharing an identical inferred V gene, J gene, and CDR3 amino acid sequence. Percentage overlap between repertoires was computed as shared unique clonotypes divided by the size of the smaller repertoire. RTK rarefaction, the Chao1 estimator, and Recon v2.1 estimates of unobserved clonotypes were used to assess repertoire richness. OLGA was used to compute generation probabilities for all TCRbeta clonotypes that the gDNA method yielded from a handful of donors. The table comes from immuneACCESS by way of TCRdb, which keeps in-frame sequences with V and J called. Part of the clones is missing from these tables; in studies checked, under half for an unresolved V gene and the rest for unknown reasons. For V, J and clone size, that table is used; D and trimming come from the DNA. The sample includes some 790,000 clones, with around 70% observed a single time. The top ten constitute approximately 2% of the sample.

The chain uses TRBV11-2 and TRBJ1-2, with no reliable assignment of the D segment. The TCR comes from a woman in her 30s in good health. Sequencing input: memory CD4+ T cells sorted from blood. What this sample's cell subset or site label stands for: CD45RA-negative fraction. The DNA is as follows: TGTGCCAGCAGCACAAACCTACGTTCTGACTATGGCTACACCTTC. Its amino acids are CASSTNLRSDYGYTF.